This TCR beta chain comes out of a study of graft-versus-host responses after intestinal transplantation. Only in-frame clones appear in the TCRdb table, and some are missing; sequencing was by immunoSEQ multiplex PCR. The sample lists 75,000 to 100,000 clones; over 85% were seen once. Study conclusions and caveats: Recipient marrow showed GvH clones, some seen first in ileum or blood.

Details on this clone: The target antigen is unknown.

The source material was unstimulated CD8+ T cells sorted from spleen or lymph node cells, sampled before intestinal transplant. This receptor was taken from a human donor who received an intestinal transplant.

In nucleotides, the CDR3 is TGTGCCAGCAGTGAGAGTTCCGGGACTGAAGCTTTCTTT. It encodes CASSESSGTEAFF. The J gene is TRBJ1-1, the V gene TRBV2; D is undetermined. This CDR3 contains 13 residues. Germline V gives CDR1 SNHLY, CDR2 FYNNEI. V lost 3 bases to trimming and J lost 5 bases, with 10 bases between them.